The 5 T cell receptor beta chains listed next were all sequenced from one sample in a study of T cells in women clearing cervical HPV infection. Assay used: immunoSEQ multiplex PCR; TCRdb lists only in-frame clones, some missing. This sample's clone table lists 20,000 to 25,000 clones. The sequenced sample consisted of blood buffy coat. The receptor set was obtained from a woman aged 18 to 75 with a cervical HPV16 infection that either progressed to CIN3+ or cleared (not recorded which).

A remark on this clone: The read ends 3 residues shy of where the CDR3 ends; the end is completed using the germline J gene. The genes are TRBV27 and TRBJ2-1; D remains unclear. There are 15 residues in the CDR3. CDR1 MNHEY and CDR2 SMNVEV come from the germline V gene (reference sequence). V was pared by 3 bases and J by 7 bases, with 16 bases between. The CDR3 DNA, read in part, is TGTGCCAGCAGTTTTGGGCAGGTACCTTGGAATGAG. Translation: CASSFGQVPWNE. The entire CDR3 protein is CASSFGQVPWNEQFF.

To note about this clone: Coverage ceases 3 residues before the CDR3 finishes, and the germline J gene fills in the end. The V call is TRBV2, the J call TRBJ1-1; TRBD1 might be the D (5 bases). This CDR3 comprises 13 residues. The ends were cut back, 2 bases at V and 3 bases at J, with 7 bases in the middle. Germline CDR1 SNHLY, CDR2 FYNNEI. CDR3 DNA, as far as it was read: TGTGCCAGCAGTGAACAGGGCTACACTGAA. Amino acid sequence: CASSEQGYTE. The whole CDR3 sequence reads CASSEQGYTEAFF.

This clone is identified as medium-sized from frequency. The CDR3 extends 3 residues past the end of the read, so its final part is completed from the germline J gene. The V call is TRBV20-1, the J call TRBJ2-5; TRBD2 aligns across 10 bases. The J segment lost 5 bases and the V segment lost 6 bases, leaving 12 bases of the junction unmatched. CDR3 length equals 15 residues. Germline V gene data show CDR1 as DFQATT and CDR2 as SNEGSKA (reference sequence). CDR3 protein: CSAVVLAGSGETQYF. Partial CDR3 DNA: TGCAGTGCCGTCGTACTAGCGGGGAGCGGGGAGACC.

With regard to this clone: From the germline J gene comes the end of the CDR3, since the read stops 3 residues before it. The V call is TRBV6-1, the J call TRBJ2-2; no firm D call. The ends were cut back, 2 bases at V and 3 bases at J, with 10 bases in the middle. The germline V gene has CDR1 MNHNS and CDR2 SASEGT. The CDR3 has 15 amino acids. CDR3: CASSELGDYTGELFF. The CDR3 DNA, read in part, is TGTGCCAGCAGTGAATTAGGAGACTACACCGGGGAG.

CDR3 amino acids: CASSDLGGLYNDYTF. Partial CDR3 DNA: TGTGCCAGCAGTGATCTAGGGGGTCTCTACAATGAC. This rearrangement joins TRBV6-1 to TRBJ1-2; possibly TRBD1 for D (6 bases). The read is 3 residues too short to cover the CDR3 end, so that end is filled in from the germline J gene. Per the germline V gene, CDR1 is MNHNS and CDR2 is SASEGT. The CDR3 loop spans 15 amino acids.